One T cell receptor beta chain is described in this entry. The target antigen is unknown. Clones were read by immunoSEQ multiplex PCR, and TCRdb kept only the in-frame ones, dropping some. The sample records about 30,000 clones, roughly 96% being singletons. This sample stems from a study of T cells in tuberculosis. Whole-study context: T cells were selected with CD1B tetramers loaded with glucose monomycolate. Study-wide findings and caveats: Active tuberculosis patients had shorter CDR3-alpha; the beta difference was nonsignificant. Samples were chosen by availability of cryopreserved specimens.

This receptor was obtained from a donor aged 10-35 years with latent tuberculosis or without tuberculosis infection. The sample taken for sequencing was PBMCs.

As DNA, the CDR3 is TGTGCCAGCAGCTCACCGGGCGGGGCACGCACAGATACGCAGTATTTT. It translates to CASSSPGGARTDTQYF. This chain connects TRBV7-9 to TRBJ2-3; D perhaps matches TRBD2 (6 bases). V was pared by 4 bases and J by 1 base, with 15 bases between. Germline-derived CDR1 and CDR2 are SEHNR and FQNEAQ (reference sequence). This CDR3 region has 16 residues.